One sample yielded the 21 T cell receptor beta chains listed below, sequenced in a study of blood T cells in healthy people across ages (dated by TCRdb to the mid-2010s). The library relied on 5' RACE. The sequencing machine was an Illumina HiSeq 2500. A second PCR of about 6 to 12 cycles was run with a J-beta primer mix and a sample-barcoded 5' primer. The public reads were quality trimmed at Q25 with fastp and then assembled into clones with MiXCR by TCRdb, keeping productive beta chains. Identical CDR3 proteins give one entry, which carries the most common genes and DNA. The sample contains approximately 800,000 distinct CDR3 sequences, more than 20% of them found a single time. The ten largest clones take up more than 3% of the sample. These data were likewise used in another study, on T cells of mothers and their children.

Material for sequencing was blood. These receptors all come from a boy younger than 18 in good health.

This clonotype was seen more than once but under ten times. The chain combines TRBV3-1 with TRBJ2-2; D not resolved. Germline V gene sequence: CDR1 LGHDT, CDR2 YNNKEL (reference sequence). With 2 bases removed from V and 5 bases from J, the gap between germline ends came to 6 bases. The CDR3 runs 13 residues. CDR3 sequence: CASSQIPTGELFF. CDR3 coding DNA: TGTGCCAGCAGCCAAATCCCGACCGGGGAGCTGTTTTTT.

The genes are TRBV28 and TRBJ2-5; possibly TRBD1 for D (5 bases). The end of the DNA is better explained by TRBJ2-7, so the J call may be wrong. The germline V gene encodes CDR1 MDHEN and CDR2 SYDVKM. This CDR3 spans 15 amino acids. The CDR3 nucleotides are TGTGCCAGCAGAATGAGGCAGGGCAATAACTACGAGCAGTACTTC. This translates into CASRMRQGNNYEQYF.

The chain employs TRBV25-1 and TRBJ1-4; no clear D. V was clipped by 8 bases and J by 6 bases, with 16 bases between them. CDR3 length: 14 residues. Germline CDR1 is MGHDK and CDR2 is SYGVNS. The CDR3 DNA reads TGTGCCAGCTCCCGGCCAGAATCATATGAAAAACTGTTTTTT. Its protein is CASSRPESYEKLFF.

The chain carries TRBV6-5 and TRBJ1-1; 10 nucleotides agree with TRBD1. Losses at the gene ends were 5 bases for V and 4 bases for J; bases not matched to a gene: 10. CDR1 and CDR2 (germline): MNHEY, SVGAGI. There are 16 residues in the CDR3. CDR3 coding DNA: TGTGCCAGCAGTCTCTCGACAGGGGGCAAGGGCACTGAAGCTTTCTTT. This sequence encodes CASSLSTGGKGTEAFF.

This clonotype was seen a few times. The chain couples TRBV6-5 to TRBJ2-7; D gene unclear. With 1 base removed from V and 2 bases from J, the gap between germline ends came to 9 bases. The germline gives CDR1 MNHEY, CDR2 SVGAGI. There are 14 residues in the CDR3. The CDR3, as DNA: TGTGCCAGCAGTTACTACGGCCTTACCTACGAGCAGTACTTC. It is translated as CASSYYGLTYEQYF.

This clonotype was picked up one time. V gene TRBV6-1 combines with J gene TRBJ1-3, with D maybe TRBD1 (5 bases). Germline V gives CDR1 MNHNS, CDR2 SASEGT. V gave up 7 bases and J gave up 0 bases, with 13 bases separating them. The CDR3 has 15 amino acids. CDR3: CASMGDFGSGNTIYF. CDR3 bases: TGTGCCAGCATGGGGGACTTTGGCTCTGGAAACACCATATATTTT.

This clonotype appeared a few times. This chain joins TRBV28 and TRBJ2-4; D is uncertain. CDR3 length: 12 residues. V was clipped by 3 bases and J by 4 bases, with 4 bases between them. CDR1 is MDHEN and CDR2 is SYDVKM in the germline V gene. CDR3 region: CASSFTKNIQYF. CDR3 coding DNA: TGTGCCAGCAGTTTCACTAAAAACATTCAGTACTTC.

This clonotype was counted a few times. The chain uses TRBV29-1 and TRBJ1-1; no definite D call. V was cut by 3 bases and J by 3 bases, with 14 bases left in between. Germline V gene lookup returns CDR1 SQVTM and CDR2 ANQGSEA. The length of the CDR3 is 14 residues. The CDR3 loop is CSVEVRVGDTEAFF. As DNA, the CDR3 is TGCAGCGTTGAGGTCCGGGTCGGGGACACTGAAGCTTTCTTT.

V usage is TRBV6-2 or TRBV6-3 and J usage is TRBJ2-7; TRBD1 is a possible D gene (6 bases). Germline assignment: CDR1 MNHEY and CDR2 SVGEGT. CDR3 length: 13 residues. V shed 11 bases and J shed 0 bases, with 14 bases lying between them. CDR3: CAGSGHTSYEQYF. The CDR3 DNA reads as TGTGCCGGATCGGGACATACCTCCTACGAGCAGTACTTC.

The rearrangement uses TRBV20-1 and TRBJ2-7; 7 bases map to TRBD1. CDR3 size: 13 residues. CDR1 and CDR2 from the germline V gene are DFQATT and SNEGSKA (reference sequence). After removal of 6 bases from V and 2 bases from J, the junction contained 7 bases not matched to a gene. The chain's CDR3 is CSATPGQAYEQYF. DNA of the CDR3: TGCAGTGCCACACCTGGACAGGCCTACGAGCAGTACTTC.

There are many counts of this clonotype. This chain joins TRBV27 and TRBJ1-1; 8 nucleotides line up with TRBD1. J was trimmed by 1 base and V by 0 bases; bases with no gene match: 1. Looked up from germline, CDR1 is MNHEY and CDR2 is SMNVEV (reference sequence). The CDR3 length is 15 residues. The CDR3 sequence is CASSLSGTGNTEAFF. CDR3 coding DNA: TGTGCCAGCAGTTTATCCGGGACAGGGAACACTGAAGCTTTCTTT.

There are a few counts of this clonotype. The V gene is TRBV4-2, the J gene TRBJ2-1; D call uncertain. The CDR3 is made up of 16 amino acids. V lost 0 bases, J lost 6 bases, and 15 bases lay in between. Per germline, CDR1 LGHNA and CDR2 YNFKEQ. CDR3: CASSQDWQRASNEQFF. The CDR3 DNA reads TGTGCCAGCAGCCAAGACTGGCAGCGAGCAAGCAATGAGCAGTTCTTC.

This clonotype was counted a few times. The CDR3 region is CASNPTTSGTSGINEQFF. CDR3 nucleotides: TGTGCCAGCAACCCAACAACGTCCGGGACTAGCGGAATTAATGAGCAGTTCTTC. The chain carries TRBV6-1 and TRBJ2-1, with 11 bases identical to TRBD2. Germline lookup yields CDR1 MNHNS and CDR2 SASEGT. V shed 7 bases, J shed 7 bases, and the junction held 18 bases outside the gene matches. This CDR3 region has 18 residues.

To note about this clonotype: The final CDR3 position lacks the conserved phenylalanine or tryptophan, pointing to a likely read error. The chain links TRBV24-1 to TRBJ2-1, with D perhaps TRBD1 (6 bases). The V gene's germline CDR1 is KGHDR and CDR2 SFDVKD. V lost 4 bases, J lost 4 bases, and 16 bases lay in between. The CDR3 consists of 16 residues. CDR3: CATSDSRNRDYNEQFL. DNA for the CDR3: TGTGCCACCAGTGACTCCCGGAACAGGGATTACAATGAGCAGTTCCTC.

This clonotype was counted a few times. Here the CDR3 DNA reads TGTGCCAGCGGCGGGGGGGCCGCTCGGGAGCAGTACTTC. As protein: CASGGGAAREQYF. V and J are TRBV28 and TRBJ2-7; 9 nucleotides align to TRBD2. The ends lost 8 bases at V and 7 bases at J; junction bases unmatched: 9. Germline lookup yields CDR1 MDHEN and CDR2 SYDVKM. The CDR3 length is 13 residues. Together with reference TRBV28 and TRBJ2-7, the CDR3 gives the full variable domain: DVKVTQSSRYLVKRTGEKVFLECVQDMDHENMFWYRQDPGLGLRLIYFSYDVKMKEKGDIPEGYSVSREKKERFSLILESASTNQTSMYLCASGGGAAREQYFGPGTRLTVT.

This clonotype was counted only a few times. J is TRBJ1-2 and V is TRBV7-2; 7 bases match TRBD1. The CDR3 consists of 17 residues. From germline, CDR1 is SGHTA and CDR2 FQGNSA. The trim removed 4 bases at V and 7 bases at J, leaving 18 bases unmatched. The CDR3 spells CASSSKEAQGKGGGYTF. The CDR3 nucleotides read TGTGCCAGCAGCTCCAAGGAGGCACAGGGGAAGGGGGGTGGCTACACCTTC.

This clonotype turned up a few times. The V gene is TRBV28, the J gene TRBJ1-3, with D maybe TRBD1 (5 bases). The CDR3 runs to 19 residues. V was pared by 2 bases and J by 4 bases, with 24 bases between. Germline lookup yields CDR1 MDHEN and CDR2 SYDVKM. CDR3 protein: CASSLLLQGERYSGNTIYF. CDR3 bases: TGTGCCAGCAGTTTACTTCTTCAGGGAGAGAGGTACTCCGGAAACACCATATATTTT.

Only a few counts were recorded for this clonotype. J is TRBJ2-5 and V is TRBV28; the D is unclear. CDR3 length: 13 amino acids. Per the germline V gene, CDR1 is MDHEN and CDR2 is SYDVKM. V shed 8 bases and J shed 2 bases, with 12 bases lying between them. The CDR3 DNA reads TGTGCCAGCGGTTCCAGAGGTCAAGAGACCCAGTACTTC. Protein product: CASGSRGQETQYF.

The chain carries TRBV4-1 and TRBJ1-4, with 7 bases that match TRBD1. Germline lookup yields CDR1 MGHRA and CDR2 YSYEKL. This CDR3 has 15 residues. The junction had 12 bases not matched to a gene; V was cut back by 6 bases and J by 8 bases. CDR3 DNA sequence: TGCGCCAGCAGAAACGAAGGACAGGCCCAAGAAAAACTGTTTTTT. This sequence encodes CASRNEGQAQEKLFF.

This clonotype appeared a few times. The V gene is TRBV9, the J gene TRBJ2-6; 7 bases are a match to TRBD1. The CDR3 has 18 residues. V shed 0 bases, J shed 0 bases, and the junction held 6 bases outside the gene matches. Germline V gives CDR1 SGDLS, CDR2 YYNGEE. CDR3 bases: TGTGCCAGCAGCGTAGGGTTAGGGGGCCGCTCTGGGGCCAACGTCCTGACTTTC. The encoded protein is CASSVGLGGRSGANVLTF.

This clonotype has just a few counts. V gene TRBV9 combines with J gene TRBJ1-2, with 10 bases that match TRBD1. V lost 3 bases to trimming and J lost 4 bases; unmatched junction nucleotides: 9. Per germline, CDR1 SGDLS and CDR2 YYNGEE. This CDR3 is built from 16 residues. In DNA, the CDR3 is TGTGCCAGCAGCGAGGCCCCCGGGACAGGGGCCTATGGCTACACCTTC. It encodes CASSEAPGTGAYGYTF. The whole variable domain, remainder taken from reference TRBV9 and TRBJ1-2, is DSGVTQTPKHLITATGQRVTLRCSPRSGDLSVYWYQQSLDQGLQFLIQYYNGEERAKGNILERFSAQQFPDLHSELNLSSLELGDSALYFCASSEAPGTGAYGYTFGSGTRLTVV.